The 12 T cell receptor beta chains below come from one sample, sequenced in a study of regulatory T cells in long-lasting Graves disease (dated by TCRdb to the early 2020s). The time point label corresponds to: newly diagnosed GD, antithyroid drugs for less than 3 months. For both TCR sequencing and RNA sequencing, RNA was extracted from PBMCs in TRIzol. The library was built by means of multiplex PCR. Sequencing took place on an Illumina HiSeq 4000. CDR3 regions were amplified by Arm-PCR with iRepertoire HTBI primers to construct TCR beta libraries. TCRdb trimmed the raw reads at Q25, called clones with MiXCR and kept productive beta chains. Identical CDR3 proteins give one entry, which carries the most common genes and DNA. The sample contains around 250,000 distinct CDR3 sequences, approximately 20% of them found a single time. The ten biggest clones cover around 20% of the sample. The input for sequencing was peripheral blood mononuclear cells (PBMCs), taken at new diagnosis, from a patient treated with antithyroid drugs. These receptors were obtained from a female donor with Graves disease.

This clonotype showed up many times. The rearrangement joins TRBV11-3 to TRBJ2-2; D is perhaps TRBD1 or TRBD2 (5 bases each). CDR3 length: 19 amino acids. The V and J ends lost 5 bases and 2 bases respectively, with 24 bases between them. Germline CDR1 and CDR2: SGHNT and YENEEA. CDR3 sequence (DNA): TGTGCCAGCAGCCCACGGGACGGGTGGGGCGGTATAAACACCGGGGAGCTGTTTTTT. As protein: CASSPRDGWGGINTGELFF.

This clonotype was detected many times. This chain links TRBV30 with TRBJ2-5, with 10 bases aligning to TRBD2. This CDR3 comprises 13 residues. Germline CDR1 and CDR2: GTSNPN and SVGIG (reference sequence). V lost 1 base to trimming and J lost 9 bases; unmatched junction nucleotides: 5. CDR3 sequence: CAWSASGREPQYF. CDR3 bases: TGTGCCTGGAGTGCCAGCGGGAGGGAGCCCCAGTACTTC.

As to this clonotype: No conserved phenylalanine or tryptophan ends this CDR3, so it is likely a read error. The J gene is TRBJ2-5, the V gene TRBV2; D is unresolved. The ends were cut back, 2 bases at V and 5 bases at J, with 6 bases in the middle. CDR3 length: 12 amino acids. Germline-derived CDR1 and CDR2 are SNHLY and FYNNEI. CDR3 in amino acids: CASSEFGETQYL. In DNA form, the CDR3 reads TGTGCCAGCAGTGAATTCGGGGAGACCCAGTACCTC.

This clonotype was counted many times. This chain connects TRBV18 to TRBJ2-1; TRBD1 agrees at 7 bases. CDR3 length: 16 residues. The V segment lost 2 bases and the J segment 6 bases; nucleotides outside the gene matches: 10. Germline V gene sequence: CDR1 KGHSH, CDR2 LQKENI. Written as DNA, the CDR3 is TGTGCCAGCTCACCAATCCAGGGGGTCATCCCCAATGAGCAGTTCTTC. It specifies CASSPIQGVIPNEQFF.

To note about this clonotype: This is likely an artifact of a read error, given a far larger clone one base away. The J gene is TRBJ2-7, the V gene TRBV6-2 or TRBV6-3, with 8 bases aligning to TRBD1. V was pared by 6 bases and J by 2 bases, with 3 bases of the junction left unmatched. This CDR3 spans 13 amino acids. In germline, CDR1 is MNHEY, CDR2 SVGEGT. This CDR3 reads CASSRDRTYEQYF. CDR3 DNA sequence: TGTGCCAGCAGCCGGGACAGGACCTACGAGCAGTACTTC.

The CDR3 DNA is TGTGCCAGCTCACCCGGACAGGGGAGAGAGGAGACCCAGTACTTC. This sequence encodes CASSPGQGREETQYF. V is TRBV18 and J is TRBJ2-5; 9 bases agree with TRBD1. Germline values: CDR1 KGHSH, CDR2 LQKENI. The junction had 7 bases not matched to a gene; V was cut back by 3 bases and J by 5 bases. The CDR3 totals 15 residues.

This clonotype was detected ten times or more. The chain links TRBV5-6 to TRBJ2-1; D gene ambiguous. The V end lost 2 bases, the J end lost 2 bases, and 17 bases lay between the germline ends. This CDR3 region has 17 residues. Germline V gives CDR1 SGHDT, CDR2 YYEEEE. The CDR3 DNA sequence: TGTGCCAGCAGCTTCCTGACTTCTGGCGTACCCTACAATGAGCAGTTCTTC. Protein: CASSFLTSGVPYNEQFF.

This clonotype was counted many times. This sequence joins TRBV2 and TRBJ2-1; 11 bases map to TRBD2. The CDR3 runs 14 residues. CDR1 and CDR2 (germline): SNHLY, FYNNEI. V was pared by 5 bases and J by 8 bases, with 5 bases of the junction left unmatched. The CDR3 DNA follows: TGTGCCAGCAGTTTCCTAGCGGGAGGCGATGAGCAGTTCTTC. Translation: CASSFLAGGDEQFF.

At least ten counts were recorded for this clonotype. The chain recombines TRBV6-4 with TRBJ2-3, with 11 bases identical to TRBD1. The V segment lost 0 bases and the J segment 5 bases; nucleotides outside the gene matches: 1. Germline V gene lookup returns CDR1 MRHNA and CDR2 SNTAGT. The CDR3 length is 15 residues. In DNA form, the CDR3 reads TGTGCCAGCAGTGACTCCGGGACAGGGGGAGATACGCAGTATTTT. Translation gives CASSDSGTGGDTQYF.

The V gene is TRBV5-4, the J gene TRBJ1-1; no definite D call. Germline V gene lookup returns CDR1 SGHNT and CDR2 YYREEE (reference sequence). The CDR3 sequence is 14 residues long. Trimming shortened V by 3 bases and J by 1 base, and 10 bases separated the two germline ends. As DNA, the CDR3 is TGTGCCAGCAGCTCAATGATCCGGAACACTGAAGCTTTCTTT. Translating gives CASSSMIRNTEAFF.

This clonotype was seen at least ten times. This chain uses TRBV9 with TRBJ1-4, with D maybe TRBD1 (6 bases). The CDR3 has 15 amino acids. V lost 4 bases and J 7 bases, leaving 17 bases between the germline ends. CDR1 is SGDLS, CDR2 YYNGEE, per germline. Written as DNA, the CDR3 is TGTGCCAGCAGCCCTGGGCAGGGGAGGGGTGAAAAACTGTTTTTT. Residues: CASSPGQGRGEKLFF. The entire variable domain, with the rest obtained from reference TRBV9 and TRBJ1-4, is as follows: DSGVTQTPKHLITATGQRVTLRCSPRSGDLSVYWYQQSLDQGLQFLIQYYNGEERAKGNILERFSAQQFPDLHSELNLSSLELGDSALYFCASSPGQGRGEKLFFGSGTQLSVL.

This clonotype was seen ten or more times. The chain employs TRBV6-1 and TRBJ2-5, with 9 bases matching TRBD2. Germline V gene lookup returns CDR1 MNHNS and CDR2 SASEGT. Trimming took 11 bases from V and 4 from J; bases not matched to a gene: 5. The CDR3 contains 12 residues. In nucleotides, the CDR3 is TGTGCCTCCCTAGCGGGAATAGAGACCCAGTACTTC. Protein product: CASLAGIETQYF.